The 16 T cell receptor beta chains listed next were all sequenced from one sample in a study of blood T cells in healthy people across ages. Sample-barcoded 5' priming and a J-beta primer mix drove a second PCR of about 6 to 11 cycles. TCRdb recomputed calls from the 5' RACE reads with MiXCR, one row per CDR3 protein. The sample holds 950,000 to 1,200,000 distinct CDR3 sequences; roughly two fifths are singletons and the top ten take around 13%. Sequenced sample: blood. Receptors were obtained from a man aged 18 to 30 in good health.

J is TRBJ2-4 and V is TRBV3-1; D ambiguous. The V gene's germline CDR1 is LGHDT and CDR2 YNNKEL (reference sequence). V was pared by 0 bases and J by 9 bases, with 12 bases between. The CDR3 length is 14 residues. The CDR3: CASSQDGKVAIQYF. In DNA form, the CDR3 reads TGTGCCAGCAGCCAAGATGGTAAGGTTGCCATTCAGTACTTC.

This clonotype was seen just once. This chain's CDR3 is CASSPDRGPNTEAFF. CDR3 sequence (DNA): TGTGCCAGCAGCCCAGACAGGGGTCCGAACACTGAAGCTTTCTTT. The chain links TRBV3-1 to TRBJ1-1; TRBD1 matches at 8 bases. J lost 1 base, V lost 4 bases, and 5 bases had no gene match. CDR3 length: 15 residues. The germline CDR1 and CDR2 sequences are LGHDT and YNNKEL (reference sequence).

V and J are TRBV11-2 and TRBJ1-4; possibly TRBD1 for D (5 bases). V lost 2 bases to trimming and J lost 7 bases, with 17 bases between them. The CDR3 spans 16 residues. Looked up from germline, CDR1 is SGHAT and CDR2 is FQNNGV. Written as DNA, the CDR3 is TGTGCCAGCAGCTTAAAATTCGGAGGGCAGGGTGAAAAACTGTTTTTT. This encodes CASSLKFGGQGEKLFF.

Written as DNA, the CDR3 is TGCAGCGTTGAAGCCATCAGGGCTAGCGGCCAGGACACAGATACGCAGTATTTT. Translating it yields CSVEAIRASGQDTDTQYF. The chain has TRBV29-1 and TRBJ2-3; 7 nucleotides agree with TRBD2. V lost 1 base, J lost 2 bases, and 15 bases stayed unmatched. Germline lookup yields CDR1 SQVTM and CDR2 ANQGSEA. The CDR3 extends over 18 amino acids.

The V gene is TRBV7-8, the J gene TRBJ2-1; 7 nucleotides align to TRBD1. Germline CDR1 is SGHVS and CDR2 is FQNEAQ. V shed 3 bases and J 6 bases; nucleotides not matched to a gene: 14. There are 17 residues in the CDR3. The CDR3 loop reads CASSFGRGFQVSNEQFF. The CDR3 nucleotides read TGTGCCAGCAGCTTTGGCAGGGGGTTTCAGGTATCCAATGAGCAGTTCTTC. The entire variable domain, with the rest obtained from reference TRBV7-8 and TRBJ2-1, is as follows: GAGVSQSPRYKVAKRGQDVALRCDPISGHVSLFWYQQALGQGPEFLTYFQNEAQLDKSGLPSDRFFAERPEGSVSTLKIQRTQQEDSAVYLCASSFGRGFQVSNEQFFGPGTRLTVL.

The gene calls are TRBV29-1 and TRBJ1-1, with TRBD1 matching 9 bases. CDR1 is SQVTM and CDR2 is ANQGSEA in the germline V gene. This CDR3 spans 14 amino acids. V trimming: 6 bases; J trimming: 4 bases; junction bases outside the gene matches: 9. The chain's CDR3 is CSVGTGIGSTEAFF. In DNA form, the CDR3 reads TGCAGCGTCGGGACAGGGATTGGCAGCACTGAAGCTTTCTTT.

This clonotype was observed a handful of times. V is TRBV12-5 and J is TRBJ2-1, with D possibly TRBD1 on 5 matching bases. V gave up 11 bases and J gave up 9 bases, with 23 bases separating them. This CDR3 has 14 amino acids. Germline values: CDR1 LGHNT, CDR2 FRNRAP. CDR3 region: CAVHLLPGFGEQFF. The CDR3 DNA reads as TGTGCTGTCCATCTCCTTCCAGGGTTTGGTGAGCAGTTCTTC.

The rearrangement uses TRBV4-1 and TRBJ1-1; possible D gene TRBD1, 5 bases. Germline V gene sequence: CDR1 MGHRA, CDR2 YSYEKL. The CDR3 sequence is 16 residues long. V shed 1 base and J shed 3 bases, with 15 bases lying between them. The CDR3 here is CASSQVEPDRDTEAFF. The DNA of the CDR3 is TGCGCCAGCAGCCAAGTGGAACCTGACAGAGACACTGAAGCTTTCTTT.

This clonotype was observed many times. The V call is TRBV7-8, the J call TRBJ2-3; no definite D call. Per the germline V gene, CDR1 is SGHVS and CDR2 is FQNEAQ. The CDR3 is 14 residues long. The germline V and J ends were trimmed by 5 bases and 1 base, with 10 bases remaining between them. In DNA form, the CDR3 reads TGTGCCAGCAGCCGCGGAACAGGCACAGATACGCAGTATTTT. Translation: CASSRGTGTDTQYF.

This chain joins TRBV4-3 and TRBJ2-1; TRBD2 matches at 7 bases. Trimming at V came to 1 base and at J to 2 bases, leaving 5 bases not matched to a gene. The CDR3 totals 16 residues. Per the germline V gene, CDR1 is LGHNA and CDR2 is YSLEER. The CDR3 region has the DNA TGCGCCAGCAGCCAAGGCCGGGGGGACCCCTACAATGAGCAGTTCTTC. Translated: CASSQGRGDPYNEQFF.

This clonotype was counted a few times. Here the CDR3 reads CASSQDNRAFYNEQFF. The CDR3 DNA sequence: TGTGCCAGCAGCCAAGATAACAGGGCCTTCTACAATGAGCAGTTCTTC. The rearrangement links TRBV3-1 to TRBJ2-1; tentatively, D is TRBD1 (6 bases). V shed 0 bases and J shed 3 bases, with 12 bases lying between them. Germline V gene lookup returns CDR1 LGHDT and CDR2 YNNKEL (reference sequence). This CDR3 has 16 amino acids.

The V and J genes are TRBV4-2 and TRBJ1-1; TRBD1 agrees at 8 bases. Germline V gene lookup returns CDR1 LGHNA and CDR2 YNFKEQ. The CDR3 has 16 residues. After removal of 0 bases from V and 4 bases from J, the junction contained 7 bases not matched to a gene. CDR3 sequence (DNA): TGTGCCAGCAGCCAAGATTCTGGACAGGGCGGCACTGAAGCTTTCTTT. Translation: CASSQDSGQGGTEAFF.

The chain carries TRBV4-2 and TRBJ2-2, with no clear D. Germline V gene sequence: CDR1 LGHNA, CDR2 YNFKEQ. This CDR3 contains 14 residues. V was trimmed by 4 bases and J by 2 bases, leaving 8 bases between them. The CDR3 nucleotides read TGTGCCAGCAGCCCTAATGTCAACACCGGGGAGCTGTTTTTT. This codes for CASSPNVNTGELFF.

This chain connects TRBV27 to TRBJ2-2; weak D call: TRBD1 (5 bases). Germline V gives CDR1 MNHEY, CDR2 SMNVEV (reference sequence). V was pared by 5 bases and J by 7 bases, with 17 bases between. The CDR3 consists of 15 residues. This CDR3 is CASSLSTWGDGELFF. The DNA of the CDR3 is TGTGCCAGCAGTCTCTCTACGTGGGGCGACGGGGAGCTGTTTTTT.

The genes are TRBV4-3 and TRBJ1-2, with unresolved D. This CDR3 region has 15 residues. Germline CDR1 LGHNA, CDR2 YSLEER. V lost 1 base to trimming and J lost 0 bases, with 9 bases between them. CDR3 coding DNA: TGCGCCAGCAGCCAAGGGGAAGAAGCTAACTATGGCTACACCTTC. The encoded protein is CASSQGEEANYGYTF.

This clonotype appeared a few times. The chain employs TRBV5-6 and TRBJ1-6; tentatively, D is TRBD1 (5 bases). Per germline, CDR1 SGHDT and CDR2 YYEEEE. The ends were cut back, 6 bases at V and 2 bases at J, with 9 bases in the middle. CDR3 length equals 14 residues. This chain's CDR3 is CASNRQTYNSPLHF. CDR3 nucleotide sequence: TGTGCCAGCAACCGACAGACCTATAATTCACCCCTCCACTTT.